This TCR beta chain was retrieved from a study of human T cells and chemical hapten exposure. Looking at the study overall: Patients additionally received therapeutic doses of diphenylcyclopropenone on the scalp once a week, and this continued throughout the approximately 26-week study. Study results and caveats: There was no change with DPC sensitization in TCRs above 1 in 1000 frequency. Each of the donors had alopecia, so their immune responses may not resemble those of healthy people.

The CDR3 has 16 residues. V shed 1 base, J shed 2 bases, and the junction held 7 bases outside the gene matches. Looked up from germline, CDR1 is SEHNR and CDR2 is FQNEAQ (reference sequence). This clonotype was counted only a few times. What it recognizes is unknown. Time point in this sample: pre-sensitization, week 0. As for treatment: therapeutic diphenylcyclopropenone sensitization with weekly scalp DPC. The library put unique molecular identifiers onto individual cDNA molecules. TCRdb analysed the RACE reads with MiXCR anew, one entry per CDR3 protein. This sample has about 350,000 distinct CDR3 sequences, with about 5% found just once.

The TCR originated in a woman younger than 30 with alopecia areata. Some clones in this sample may be carry-over from other donors' samples. Material: whole blood, obtained in connection with sensitization to the hapten diphenylcyclopropenone (DPC). The rearrangement links TRBV7-9 to TRBJ2-5; 7 bases align to TRBD1. The CDR3 DNA reads TGTGCCAGCAGCTTAGGAGACAGGGATCGGCAAGAGACCCAGTACTTC. As protein: CASSLGDRDRQETQYF.